The 30 T cell receptor beta chains below come from one sample, sequenced in a study of blood T cell repertoires in COVID-19. Some clones are missing from TCRdb's copy, which holds only in-frame ones; the method was immunoSEQ multiplex PCR. This table has 130,000 to 150,000 clones, 65% to 80% appearing once. Sequenced sample: peripheral blood. Every receptor here comes from a man in his fifties or sixties with acute or convalescent COVID-19.

The chain links TRBV28 to TRBJ1-2, with 9 bases fitting TRBD1. CDR1 and CDR2 (germline): MDHEN, SYDVKM. Unmatched junction bases numbered 8, after V lost 2 bases and J lost 4 bases. This CDR3 comprises 16 residues. The CDR3 region has the DNA TGTGCCAGCAGTTTAAGGGACAGGGAAACCAGCTATGGCTACACCTTC. This gives the protein CASSLRDRETSYGYTF.

The CDR3 bases are TGTGCCACCAGCAGAGATTTGGGGAGCTCCTATAATTCACCCCTCCACTTT. It is translated as CATSRDLGSSYNSPLHF. The genes are TRBV15 and TRBJ1-6; unclear D gene. This CDR3 has 17 amino acids. The V gene's germline CDR1 is LNHNV and CDR2 YYDKDF (reference sequence). The V end lost 0 bases, the J end lost 0 bases, and 9 bases lay between the germline ends.

This clone was seen a handful of times. This rearrangement joins TRBV11-2 to TRBJ2-1; a possible D gene is TRBD2 (5 bases). The germline gives CDR1 SGHAT, CDR2 FQNNGV. The CDR3 totals 14 residues. Trimming pared 3 bases from V and 4 bases from J, leaving 10 bases between. The CDR3 DNA reads as TGTGCCAGCAGCTTTCGGGGTTCGTACAATGAGCAGTTCTTC. Its translation is CASSFRGSYNEQFF.

The V gene is TRBV27, the J gene TRBJ1-2; 9 nucleotides line up with TRBD1. Unmatched junction bases numbered 5, after V lost 0 bases and J lost 9 bases. The CDR3 is made up of 14 amino acids. The germline V gene encodes CDR1 MNHEY and CDR2 SMNVEV (reference sequence). The CDR3 protein is CASSLSETGGRYTF. The CDR3 DNA sequence: TGTGCCAGCAGTTTATCGGAGACAGGGGGGCGCTACACCTTC.

The chain links TRBV6-6 to TRBJ2-6; tentatively, D is TRBD2 (6 bases). Germline V gene sequence: CDR1 MNHNY, CDR2 SVGAGI (reference sequence). V dropped 5 bases and J dropped 2 bases, with 13 bases sitting between them. The CDR3 runs 16 residues. The CDR3: CASSTNGGAGANVLTF. The CDR3 DNA reads as TGTGCCAGCAGTACCAACGGAGGGGCTGGGGCCAACGTCCTGACTTTC.

The rearrangement joins TRBV19 to TRBJ2-7; TRBD1 is a possible D gene (6 bases). Germline V CDR1 and CDR2: LNHDA, SQIVND (reference sequence). This CDR3 is built from 16 residues. With 5 bases removed from V and 1 base from J, the gap between germline ends came to 18 bases. The CDR3 sequence: CASSLQRGQHSYEQYF. In DNA, the CDR3 is TGTGCCAGTAGTCTTCAGCGCGGACAGCATTCCTACGAGCAGTACTTC.

The chain employs TRBV28 and TRBJ2-3; a weak D match, TRBD2 (5 bases). This CDR3 spans 14 amino acids. Trimming cost V 9 bases and J 1 base, with 14 bases left between them. CDR1 and CDR2 (germline): MDHEN, SYDVKM. CDR3 nucleotides: TGTGCCAGTCAAATCGAGGGCCGCACAGATACGCAGTATTTT. Translating it yields CASQIEGRTDTQYF.

The rearrangement uses TRBV19 and TRBJ1-4; D possibly corresponds to TRBD1 (5 bases). Between the trimmed V and J ends, which lost 3 bases and 8 bases, there was a span of 16 bases. CDR3 size: 15 residues. Germline CDR1 LNHDA, CDR2 SQIVND (reference sequence). The chain's CDR3 is CASSILLAKGEKLFF. CDR3 DNA: TGTGCCAGTAGTATCCTCCTCGCGAAGGGGGAAAAACTGTTTTTT.

The V gene is TRBV4-1, the J gene TRBJ2-7; 7 positions agree with TRBD1. Germline CDR1 and CDR2: MGHRA and YSYEKL. V was clipped by 4 bases and J by 3 bases; unmatched bases: 12. The CDR3 covers 16 residues. For the CDR3, the DNA is TGCGCCAGCAGCCGCATACCCGGGACAGATGGCTACGAGCAGTACTTC. Translation gives CASSRIPGTDGYEQYF.

This chain joins TRBV5-1 and TRBJ2-3, with D possibly TRBD1 on 6 matching bases. Germline loops: CDR1 SGHRS, CDR2 YFSETQ. CDR3 length equals 12 residues. V was cut by 4 bases and J by 6 bases, with 9 bases left in between. In DNA form, the CDR3 reads TGCGCCAGCAGCATTGGACAGGATACGCAGTATTTT. As protein: CASSIGQDTQYF.

This CDR3 reads CASSERQGYGYTF. The CDR3 DNA reads as TGTGCCAGCAGTGAGAGACAGGGATATGGCTACACCTTC. This rearrangement joins TRBV6-4 to TRBJ1-2, with 7 bases that match TRBD1. Germline trimming cut 3 bases from V and 5 bases from J; bases unmatched to any gene: 3. The CDR3 is made up of 13 amino acids. Germline CDR1 reads MRHNA; CDR2 reads SNTAGT.

The chain joins TRBV5-1 to TRBJ2-2; 10 bases line up with TRBD2. The CDR3 has 16 amino acids. From germline, CDR1 is SGHRS and CDR2 YFSETQ. The V and J ends lost 4 bases and 4 bases, in that order; junction bases with no gene match: 7. CDR3 nucleotides: TGCGCCAGCAGCCCTCCACTAGCGGGAATCACCGGGGAGCTGTTTTTT. It is translated as CASSPPLAGITGELFF.

The sample holds one count of this clone. The chain joins TRBV7-3 to TRBJ2-2; TRBD2 aligns across 10 bases. J gave up 4 bases and V 2 bases, and 4 bases lay outside the gene matches. CDR1 is SGHTA, CDR2 FQGTGA, per germline. This CDR3 contains 16 residues. The CDR3: CASSLSLAGATGELFF. The CDR3 bases are TGTGCCAGCAGCTTATCCCTAGCGGGAGCCACCGGGGAGCTGTTTTTT.

The chain combines TRBV4-1 with TRBJ1-5, with D perhaps TRBD1 (6 bases). Trimming took 3 bases from V and 0 from J, leaving 12 bases between them. Germline CDR1 and CDR2: MGHRA and YSYEKL. There are 16 residues in the CDR3. The chain's CDR3 is CASSQTQGYSNQPQHF. In DNA form, the CDR3 reads TGCGCCAGCAGCCAGACACAGGGATATAGCAATCAGCCCCAGCATTTT.

CDR3: CASSNRLAEWVETQYF. The CDR3 bases are TGTGCCAGTAGTAACCGACTAGCGGAGTGGGTAGAGACCCAGTACTTC. V is TRBV19 and J is TRBJ2-5; 9 positions match TRBD2. The ends lost 4 bases at V and 4 bases at J; junction bases unmatched: 10. The V gene's germline CDR1 is LNHDA and CDR2 SQIVND (reference sequence). This CDR3 region has 16 residues. Looking up the rest from reference TRBV19 and TRBJ2-5 gives the full variable domain: DGGITQSPKYLFRKEGQNVTLSCEQNLNHDAMYWYRQDPGQGLRLIYYSQIVNDFQKGDIAEGYSVSREKKESFPLTVTSAQKNPTAFYLCASSNRLAEWVETQYFGPGTRLLVL.

The chain carries TRBV27 and TRBJ2-7; 8 nucleotides agree with TRBD2. J lost 0 bases, V lost 4 bases, and 5 bases had no gene match. This CDR3 contains 15 residues. The germline CDR1 and CDR2 sequences are MNHEY and SMNVEV (reference sequence). CDR3 DNA sequence: TGTGCCAGCAGTTCACCGGGACTAGACTCCTACGAGCAGTACTTC. Its translation is CASSSPGLDSYEQYF.

The rearrangement joins TRBV4-2 to TRBJ1-1; TRBD1 matches at 7 bases. The V segment lost 4 bases and the J segment 1 base; nucleotides outside the gene matches: 6. Germline V gives CDR1 LGHNA, CDR2 YNFKEQ. The CDR3 covers 15 residues. CDR3 sequence reads: CASSPPRTGNTEAFF. CDR3 nucleotide sequence: TGTGCCAGCAGCCCCCCCCGGACAGGGAACACTGAAGCTTTCTTT.

The chain joins TRBV10-3 to TRBJ2-7, with 8 bases matching TRBD2. The trim removed 8 bases at V and 2 bases at J, leaving 11 bases unmatched. The germline V gene has CDR1 ENHRY and CDR2 SYGVKD. This CDR3 has 15 amino acids. The CDR3 is CAIEINGRAPYEQYF. For the CDR3, the DNA is TGTGCCATCGAAATAAACGGGAGGGCACCCTACGAGCAGTACTTC.

This clone was recorded a few times. This chain joins TRBV5-4 and TRBJ1-1; TRBD1 matches at 9 bases. Trimming took 4 bases from V and 4 from J; bases not matched to a gene: 8. Germline loops: CDR1 SGHNT, CDR2 YYREEE (reference sequence). This CDR3 has 15 residues. CDR3 bases: TGTGCCAGCAGCCGAGGACAGGGGCTTAGCACTGAAGCTTTCTTT. Translation: CASSRGQGLSTEAFF.

The chain uses TRBV28 and TRBJ2-7; 12 bases fit TRBD2. The V gene end was trimmed by 4 bases and the J gene end by 0 bases; junction bases not matched to a gene: 1. The CDR3 has 15 amino acids. The germline gives CDR1 MDHEN, CDR2 SYDVKM. The CDR3 DNA sequence: TGTGCCAGCAGTTGGGGACTAGCGGGCTCCTACGAGCAGTACTTC. Translated, it gives CASSWGLAGSYEQYF.

The rearrangement links TRBV5-5 to TRBJ2-1; weak D call: TRBD1 (6 bases). CDR3 length: 13 residues. CDR1 is SGHKS and CDR2 is YYEKEE in the germline V gene (reference sequence). With 5 bases removed from V and 11 bases from J, the gap between germline ends came to 17 bases. The CDR3 loop reads CASRPDHRAKQFF. DNA for the CDR3: TGTGCCAGCAGACCCGACCACAGGGCTAAGCAGTTCTTC.

This clone was counted a few times. The chain combines TRBV6-5 with TRBJ2-3; 8 bases match TRBD2. The CDR3 length is 15 residues. After removal of 0 bases from V and 14 bases from J, the junction contained 13 bases not matched to a gene. The germline V gene encodes CDR1 MNHEY and CDR2 SVGAGI. The CDR3 here is CASSYSSGSSRSAYF. The CDR3 nucleotides are TGTGCCAGCAGTTACTCGAGCGGGAGTTCTCGTTCAGCGTATTTT.

The V and J genes are TRBV28 and TRBJ2-7; D call uncertain. Germline CDR1 and CDR2: MDHEN and SYDVKM. The V gene lost 7 bases and the J gene lost 2 bases, with 9 bases spanning the gap. The CDR3 is 12 residues long. The CDR3 DNA reads as TGTGCCAGCAATTCAGACACCTACGAGCAGTACTTC. This gives the protein CASNSDTYEQYF.

This chain links TRBV14 with TRBJ1-3, with D unresolved. Trimming took 3 bases from V and 0 from J, leaving 9 bases between them. CDR3 length: 15 amino acids. Per the germline V gene, CDR1 is SGHDN and CDR2 is FVKESK. The CDR3 bases are TGTGCCAGCAGCCATTGGAGCGGCTCTGGAAACACCATATATTTT. Amino acids: CASSHWSGSGNTIYF.

The rearrangement uses TRBV12-5 and TRBJ1-1; 8 positions match TRBD1. CDR1 is LGHNT, CDR2 FRNRAP, per germline. Losses at the gene ends were 4 bases for V and 7 bases for J; bases not matched to a gene: 5. The CDR3 covers 13 residues. CDR3 DNA sequence: TGTGCTAGTGGTTCGCGGACAGGGATTGAAGCTTTCTTT. It yields the protein CASGSRTGIEAFF.

The rearrangement joins TRBV10-3 to TRBJ2-1; D possibly corresponds to TRBD2 (6 bases). Germline-derived CDR1 and CDR2 are ENHRY and SYGVKD. This CDR3 region has 15 residues. Between the trimmed V and J ends, which lost 5 bases and 7 bases, there was a span of 18 bases. CDR3: CAISSRDSQGNEQFF. In nucleotides, the CDR3 is TGTGCCATCAGTTCCCGGGACTCACAAGGGAATGAGCAGTTCTTC.

The J gene is TRBJ2-2, the V gene TRBV5-4, with D perhaps TRBD1 (5 bases). CDR1 is SGHNT and CDR2 is YYREEE in the germline V gene (reference sequence). V lost 4 bases and J lost 6, with 16 bases in between. There are 15 residues in the CDR3. The CDR3 region is CASSVQGYLAGELFF. The CDR3 DNA is TGTGCCAGCAGCGTTCAGGGTTATTTGGCCGGGGAGCTGTTTTTT.

This clone appeared a single time. CDR3 nucleotide sequence: TGTGCCAGCAGCCCCAGTTTAGGGGCCGACACCATATATTTT. This translates into CASSPSLGADTIYF. The rearrangement joins TRBV7-3 to TRBJ1-3, with D maybe TRBD1 (5 bases). The CDR3 is made up of 14 amino acids. V was clipped by 5 bases and J by 8 bases, with 16 bases between them. CDR1 is SGHTA and CDR2 is FQGTGA in the germline V gene.

Worth noting for this clone: Other DNA variants within this sample encode the same CDR3. This chain connects TRBV19 to TRBJ2-3; 7 positions agree with TRBD1. Trimming removed 3 bases from V and 0 bases from J; junction bases left unmatched: 3. This CDR3 has 15 amino acids. Germline V gene data show CDR1 as LNHDA and CDR2 as SQIVND (reference sequence). The CDR3 sequence is CASSISGGSTDTQYF. The CDR3 DNA is TGTGCCAGTAGTATTTCAGGGGGTAGCACAGATACGCAGTATTTT.

This clone appeared a single time. V and J are TRBV6-5 and TRBJ2-1; D is unclear. Germline-derived CDR1 and CDR2 are MNHEY and SVGAGI. V lost 2 bases and J lost 0, with 8 bases in between. CDR3 size: 15 residues. The chain's CDR3 is CASSYGPSSYNEQFF. In nucleotides, the CDR3 is TGTGCCAGCAGTTACGGTCCCAGCTCCTACAATGAGCAGTTCTTC.